This T cell receptor (beta chain) came from a study of T-cell reconstitution after alpha-beta-depleted transplantation in children. During its preparation, the TCRbeta library received unique molecular identifiers. TCRdb re-called the PCR reads through MiXCR, storing one row per CDR3 protein. Found here are 150,000 to 200,000 distinct CDR3 sequences, about 6.4% of them singletons; the top ten hold around 3%. The V gene end was trimmed by 7 bases and the J gene end by 0 bases; junction bases not matched to a gene: 16. Germline loops: CDR1 KGHDR, CDR2 SFDVKD. This CDR3 is built from 18 residues. This clonotype has a handful of counts.

The sequenced sample was PBMCs from the stem cell graft donor, obtained from the stem cell graft. The V and J genes are TRBV24-1 and TRBJ2-7, with 8 positions matching TRBD2. This receptor was obtained from a human donor who donated a stem cell graft to a child with Wiskott-Aldrich syndrome. CDR3 amino acids: CATSGTGGGSGSSYEQYF. In nucleotides, the CDR3 is TGTGCCACCAGCGGTACAGGTGGCGGGAGCGGGAGCTCCTACGAGCAGTACTTC.